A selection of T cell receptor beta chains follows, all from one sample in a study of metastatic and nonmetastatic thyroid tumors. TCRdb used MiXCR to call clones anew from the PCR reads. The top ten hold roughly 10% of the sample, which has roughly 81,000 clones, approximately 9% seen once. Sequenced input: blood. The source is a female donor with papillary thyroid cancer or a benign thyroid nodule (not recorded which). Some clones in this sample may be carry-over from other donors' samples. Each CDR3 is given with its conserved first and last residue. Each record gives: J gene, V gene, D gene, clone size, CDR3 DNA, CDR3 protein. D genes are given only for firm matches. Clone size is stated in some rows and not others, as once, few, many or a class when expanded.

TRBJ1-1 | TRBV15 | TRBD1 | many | TGTGCCACCAGCCCGCGACGGACAGGGGGCTTTACGAACACTGAAGCTTTCTTT | CATSPRRTGGFTNTEAFF
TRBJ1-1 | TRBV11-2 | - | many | TGTGCCAGCAGCTTAGATTTACAGGGTCTGAACACTGAAGCTTTCTTT | CASSLDLQGLNTEAFF
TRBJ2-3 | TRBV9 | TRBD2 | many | TGTGCCAGCAGCGTAGGTAGCGGGTTTAGCACAGATACGCAGTATTTT | CASSVGSGFSTDTQYF
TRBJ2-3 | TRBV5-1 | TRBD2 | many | TGCGCCAGCTCCGCGGGGGGGCCTGGAGATACGCAGTATTTT | CASSAGGPGDTQYF
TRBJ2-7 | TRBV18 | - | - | TGTGCCAGCTCAACGATCGGACAGGTCTTAGCGGGGTCTTTCTACGAGCAGTACTTC | CASSTIGQVLAGSFYEQYF
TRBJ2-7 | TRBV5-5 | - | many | TGTGCCAGCAGCTTGGAGGACCGCCTCTACGAGCAGTACTTC | CASSLEDRLYEQYF
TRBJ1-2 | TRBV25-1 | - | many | TGTGCCAGCAGTGAGGCTGGGGCAGGGGTGCGCTATGGCTACACCTTC | CASSEAGAGVRYGYTF
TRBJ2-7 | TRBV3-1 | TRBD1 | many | TGTGCCAGCAGCCCTGGGGACAGGGATGGCGAGCAGTACTTC | CASSPGDRDGEQYF
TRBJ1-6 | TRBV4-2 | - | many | TGTGCCAGCAGCCAAGATCTTGACAGCTCCTATAATTCACCCCTCCACTTT | CASSQDLDSSYNSPLHF
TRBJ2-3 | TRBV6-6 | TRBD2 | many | TGTGCCAGCAGTTACGCGGGGGGGACGGATACGCAGTATTTT | CASSYAGGTDTQYF
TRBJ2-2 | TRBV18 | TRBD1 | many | TGTGCCAGCTCACAGGGACAGACCGGGGAGCTGTTTTTT | CASSQGQTGELFF
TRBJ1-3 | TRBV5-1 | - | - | TGCGCCAGCAGCTCGACAGCGTCTGGAAACACCATATATTTT | CASSSTASGNTIYF
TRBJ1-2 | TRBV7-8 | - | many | TGTGCCAGCAGCGACACGATCCGGCCCTCTAACTATGGCTACACCTTC | CASSDTIRPSNYGYTF
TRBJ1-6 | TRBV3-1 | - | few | TGTGCCAGCAGCCAAGGGCTTAAGGATTCACCCCTCCACTTT | CASSQGLKDSPLHF
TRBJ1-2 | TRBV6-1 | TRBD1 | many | TGTGCCAGCAGGAGTTCCACAGGGGATTTTGGCTACACCTTC | CASRSSTGDFGYTF
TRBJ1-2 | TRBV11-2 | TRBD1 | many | TGTGCCAGCAGCAGGGACAGGGGAATCTTCATCTATGGCTACACCTTC | CASSRDRGIFIYGYTF
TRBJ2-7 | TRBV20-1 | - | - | TGCAGTGCTCCTGCGGAGTGCACGGCGTACGAGCAGTACTTC | CSAPAECTAYEQYF
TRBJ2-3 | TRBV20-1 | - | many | TGCAGTGCCCGGGGCGGGGATCTGCACGGTACGCAGTATTTT | CSARGGDLHGTQYF
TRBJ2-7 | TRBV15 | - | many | TGTGCCACCAGCACCCATAACGTAGTCGAGCAGTACTTC | CATSTHNVVEQYF
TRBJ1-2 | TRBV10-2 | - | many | TGCGCCAGCAGTGAGACCGAGGGGAGAGGCTACACCTTC | CASSETEGRGYTF
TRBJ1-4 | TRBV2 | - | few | TGTGCCAGCAGTCCCATAACAACTAATGAAAAACTGTTTTTT | CASSPITTNEKLFF
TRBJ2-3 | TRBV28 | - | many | TGTGCCAGCAGTTTTCCGCAGTTCACAGATACGCAGTATTTT | CASSFPQFTDTQYF
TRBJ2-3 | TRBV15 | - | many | TGTGCCACCAGGGAGGTCGCGGGGCGGGGAGATACGCAGTATTTT | CATREVAGRGDTQYF
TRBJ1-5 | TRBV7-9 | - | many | TGTGCCAACTACAATCAGCCCCAGCATTTT | CANYNQPQHF
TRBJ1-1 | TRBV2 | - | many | TGTGCCAGCAGTGCTTCTGAGGGGGGTGAAGCTTTCTTT | CASSASEGGEAFF
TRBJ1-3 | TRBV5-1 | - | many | TGCGCCAGCAAAAGCGGGGCTGGAAACACCATATATTTT | CASKSGAGNTIYF
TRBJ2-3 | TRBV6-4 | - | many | TGTGCCAGCAGTGACTCACCCGGCACAGATACGCAGTATTTT | CASSDSPGTDTQYF
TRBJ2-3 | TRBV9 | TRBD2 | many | TGTGCCAGCAGCGTAGGGACTAGCCTGTGGGCAGATACGCAGTATTTT | CASSVGTSLWADTQYF
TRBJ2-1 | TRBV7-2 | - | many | TGTGCCAGCAGCTTACATCCTACTACGGCCCGGCAGTTCTTC | CASSLHPTTARQFF
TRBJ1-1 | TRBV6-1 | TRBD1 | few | TGTGCCAGCACCGACAGGGGGCGGGCGAACACTGAAGCTTTCTTT | CASTDRGRANTEAFF
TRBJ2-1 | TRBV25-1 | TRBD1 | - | TGTGCCAGCAGTCATCCGAAACAGGGGCCGTTATACAATGAGCAGTTCTTC | CASSHPKQGPLYNEQFF
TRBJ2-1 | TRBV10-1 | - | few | TGCGCCAGCAGTGAGTCGAGTATCAATGAGCAGTTCTTC | CASSESSINEQFF
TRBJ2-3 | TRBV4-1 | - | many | TGCGCCAGCAGCCACCATTACACAGATACGCAGTATTTT | CASSHHYTDTQYF
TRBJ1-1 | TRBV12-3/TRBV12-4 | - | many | TGTGCCAGCAGCCTCCGGGGGGAAGAATGGATGAACACTGAAGCTTTCTTT | CASSLRGEEWMNTEAFF
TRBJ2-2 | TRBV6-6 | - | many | TGTGCCAGCAGTTACTCGGCAACCGGGGAGCTGTTTTTT | CASSYSATGELFF
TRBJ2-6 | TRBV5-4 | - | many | TGTGCCAGCAGCTTGGTCTCTGGGGCCAACGTCCTGACTTTC | CASSLVSGANVLTF
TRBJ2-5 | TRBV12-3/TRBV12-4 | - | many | TGTGCCAGCAGTGAAGGACATAGGCCAGAGACCCAGTACTTC | CASSEGHRPETQYF
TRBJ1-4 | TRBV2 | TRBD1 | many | TGTGCCAGCACGCGGACAGGGGGTTCAACTAATGAAAAACTGTTTTTT | CASTRTGGSTNEKLFF
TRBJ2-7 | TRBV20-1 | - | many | TGCAGTGCCCGGGGGAGACAGGGACCTAACGAGCAGTACTTC | CSARGRQGPNEQYF